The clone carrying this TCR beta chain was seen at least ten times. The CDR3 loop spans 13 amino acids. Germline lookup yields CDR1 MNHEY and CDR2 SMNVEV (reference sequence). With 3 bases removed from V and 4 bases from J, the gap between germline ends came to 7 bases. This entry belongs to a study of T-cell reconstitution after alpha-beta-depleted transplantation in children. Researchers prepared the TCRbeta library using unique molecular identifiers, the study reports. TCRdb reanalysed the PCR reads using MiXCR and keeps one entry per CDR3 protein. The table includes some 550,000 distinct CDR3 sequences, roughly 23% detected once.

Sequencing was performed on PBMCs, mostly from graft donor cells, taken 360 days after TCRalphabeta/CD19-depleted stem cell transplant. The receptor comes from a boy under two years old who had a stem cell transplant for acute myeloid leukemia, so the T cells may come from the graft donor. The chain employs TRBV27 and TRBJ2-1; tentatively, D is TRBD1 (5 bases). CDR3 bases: TGTGCCAGCAGTTTGACAGATTACAATGAGCAGTTCTTC. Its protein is CASSLTDYNEQFF.